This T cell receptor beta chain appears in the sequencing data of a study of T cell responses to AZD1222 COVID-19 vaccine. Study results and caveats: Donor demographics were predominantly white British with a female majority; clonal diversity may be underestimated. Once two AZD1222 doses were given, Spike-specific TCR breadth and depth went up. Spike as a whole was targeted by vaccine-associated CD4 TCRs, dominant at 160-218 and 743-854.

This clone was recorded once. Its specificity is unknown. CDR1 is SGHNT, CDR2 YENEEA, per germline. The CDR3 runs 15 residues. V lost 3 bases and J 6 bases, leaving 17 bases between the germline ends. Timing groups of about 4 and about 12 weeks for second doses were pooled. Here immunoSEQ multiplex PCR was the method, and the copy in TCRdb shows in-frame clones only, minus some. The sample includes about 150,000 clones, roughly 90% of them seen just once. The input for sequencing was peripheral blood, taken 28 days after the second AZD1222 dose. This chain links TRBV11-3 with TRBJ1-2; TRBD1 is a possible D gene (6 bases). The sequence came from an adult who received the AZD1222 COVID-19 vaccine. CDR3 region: CASSFRTEMADGYTF. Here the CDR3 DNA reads TGTGCCAGCAGCTTCAGGACAGAAATGGCTGATGGCTACACCTTC. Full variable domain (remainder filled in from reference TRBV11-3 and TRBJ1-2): EAGVVQSPRYKIIEKKQPVAFWCNPISGHNTLYWYLQNLGQGPELLIRYENEEAVDDSQLPKDRFSAERLKGVDSTLKIQPAELGDSAVYLCASSFRTEMADGYTFGSGTRLTVV.